This entry concerns a single T cell receptor (beta chain). This entry belongs to a study of Graves' ophthalmopathy and Graves' hyperthyroidism. TCR beta CDR3 regions were amplified from RNA transcripts. The workflow started with a first-round RT-PCR run with HTBI primers and then moved on to a second-round multiplex PCR. TCRdb re-analysed the multiplex PCR reads in MiXCR, keeping a single row per CDR3 protein. The table lists about 740,000 distinct CDR3 sequences, roughly 41% of them singletons. CDR1 is SQVTM and CDR2 is ANQGSEA in the germline V gene. Trimming took 8 bases from V and 0 from J; bases not matched to a gene: 3. The CDR3 loop spans 14 amino acids.

V usage is TRBV29-1 and J usage is TRBJ2-6; 8 bases agree with TRBD1. Sample: peripheral blood. This receptor was obtained from an adult man with Graves' ophthalmopathy. CDR3 residues: CSLDRASGANVLTF. In DNA, the CDR3 is TGCAGCCTGGACAGGGCCTCTGGGGCCAACGTCCTGACTTTC.